The rows below give T cell receptor beta chains drawn from one sample of a study of blood T cells in healthy people across ages. TCRdb re-called the 5' RACE reads with MiXCR, one entry per CDR3 protein. This sample has some 940,000 distinct CDR3 sequences, with almost 30% found just once. The same data also contributed to another study, on T cells of mothers and their children.

Sequencing was done on a sample of blood. The source of these receptors is a woman in her thirties or forties in good health. The CDR3 runs from the conserved cysteine through the conserved F or W. D genes are given only for firm matches. Clone size is given for some rows only: seen once, a few or many times, or a class if the clone is expanded.

TRBV20-1	few	TRBJ1-5	-	CSARVEGGAGNQPQHF
TRBV5-1	few	TRBJ1-5	-	CASSSGDSNQPQHF
TRBV12-3/TRBV12-4	-	TRBJ1-2	-	CASSLEYYGYGHTF
TRBV10-3	-	TRBJ2-3	TRBD2	CATSESTQRGEADTQYF
TRBV29-1	many	TRBJ2-6	-	CSVDSGDVSGANVLTF
TRBV29-1	-	TRBJ2-1	-	CSVEGGARNEQFF
TRBV29-1	few	TRBJ1-1	TRBD1	CSVASTGARTEAFF
TRBV5-4	-	TRBJ2-5	-	CASSLEETQDF
TRBV27	many	TRBJ2-4	TRBD2	CASSSTGGPYIQYF
TRBV7-8	few	TRBJ2-5	-	CASSLEEGVYREEETQYF
TRBV6-5	-	TRBJ2-3	-	CASSSLTPDTQYF
TRBV5-6	many	TRBJ1-2	-	CASSRREGGYGYTF
TRBV10-3	few	TRBJ2-3	-	CAISVEGYTDTQYF
TRBV20-1	many	TRBJ2-7	-	CSAREQGVSSYEQYF
TRBV18	many	TRBJ2-5	TRBD1	CASSPRGQKETQYF
TRBV7-9	few	TRBJ1-1	-	CASTLHNTGYTEAFF
TRBV14	-	TRBJ1-4	-	CASSHQPLAEKLFF
TRBV5-1	-	TRBJ2-1	TRBD2	CASSFSGGASSEQFF
TRBV5-1	-	TRBJ2-5	TRBD2	CASSVSGGASETQYF
TRBV7-2	-	TRBJ1-1	-	CASLGGSGTAEAFF
TRBV28	few	TRBJ2-1	-	CASSFLVGGPNNEQFF
TRBV15	many	TRBJ2-1	-	CATSRDRDKTEQFF
TRBV25-1	-	TRBJ2-4	TRBD1	CASSATGTGPRNIQYF
TRBV6-6	once	TRBJ1-1	TRBD1	CASSSGTAGLAFF
TRBV5-6	few	TRBJ1-5	-	CASSLVRAPNQPQHF
TRBV7-7	-	TRBJ2-6	TRBD1	CASSLSVGTGLSGANVLTF
TRBV4-3	-	TRBJ1-1	-	CASSQGNGQGAEAFF
TRBV12-3/TRBV12-4	-	TRBJ2-1	-	CASSFTRAAQFF
TRBV2	few	TRBJ2-5	TRBD1	CASSVEVETGGAETQYF
TRBV4-3	many	TRBJ2-7	TRBD1	CASSQGIQGAYEQYF
TRBV28	-	TRBJ2-7	-	CASSSNWSYEQYF
TRBV12-3/TRBV12-4	-	TRBJ1-1	-	CASSFFSTSNTEAFF
TRBV20-1	-	TRBJ2-3	TRBD2	CSASTLLAGVITDTQYF
TRBV11-3	-	TRBJ2-5	TRBD2	CASSYGSAGASQETQYF
TRBV20-1	few	TRBJ2-7	TRBD1	CSAMGQVGSYEQYF
TRBV6-6	-	TRBJ2-5	TRBD1	CASSEGTGPAVETQYF
TRBV20-1	-	TRBJ2-1	TRBD1	CSARGWDRASYNGQFF
TRBV20-1	many	TRBJ1-2	-	CSARDRGGARDGYTF
TRBV20-1	few	TRBJ2-5	-	CSARVPQETQYF
TRBV29-1	many	TRBJ2-1	-	CSADMGRNHNNEQFF
TRBV19	few	TRBJ2-7	TRBD2	CASTGLAGASYEQYF
TRBV4-1	-	TRBJ2-1	TRBD2	CASSPDGTSGRNEQFF
TRBV2	many	TRBJ2-1	TRBD1	CASRGDSAQQSYNEQFF
TRBV5-1	few	-	-	CASSLVVGARYEQYF
TRBV2	-	TRBJ2-1	TRBD2	CASSDSGRQNEQFF